The source of this T cell receptor beta chain is a study of identical twins. This clonotype was found a few times. Every one of the donors was a healthy Caucasian. TCRdb re-derived calls from the 5' RACE reads in MiXCR, one entry per CDR3 protein. The sample yields a few hundred thousand distinct CDR3 sequences, about 9% seen once. Germline V gene sequence: CDR1 DFQATT, CDR2 SNEGSKA (reference sequence). This CDR3 comprises 16 residues. Trimming took 3 bases from V and 4 from J; bases not matched to a gene: 7. The TCR sequence derives from a woman in her forties or fifties in good health. V is TRBV20-1 and J is TRBJ2-5, with 14 bases aligning to TRBD2. Specimen: naive T cells sorted from blood. For the CDR3, the DNA is TGCAGTGCTAGGCAGGGACTAGCGGGGGTGGGAGAGACCCAGTACTTC. Amino acid sequence: CSARQGLAGVGETQYF.